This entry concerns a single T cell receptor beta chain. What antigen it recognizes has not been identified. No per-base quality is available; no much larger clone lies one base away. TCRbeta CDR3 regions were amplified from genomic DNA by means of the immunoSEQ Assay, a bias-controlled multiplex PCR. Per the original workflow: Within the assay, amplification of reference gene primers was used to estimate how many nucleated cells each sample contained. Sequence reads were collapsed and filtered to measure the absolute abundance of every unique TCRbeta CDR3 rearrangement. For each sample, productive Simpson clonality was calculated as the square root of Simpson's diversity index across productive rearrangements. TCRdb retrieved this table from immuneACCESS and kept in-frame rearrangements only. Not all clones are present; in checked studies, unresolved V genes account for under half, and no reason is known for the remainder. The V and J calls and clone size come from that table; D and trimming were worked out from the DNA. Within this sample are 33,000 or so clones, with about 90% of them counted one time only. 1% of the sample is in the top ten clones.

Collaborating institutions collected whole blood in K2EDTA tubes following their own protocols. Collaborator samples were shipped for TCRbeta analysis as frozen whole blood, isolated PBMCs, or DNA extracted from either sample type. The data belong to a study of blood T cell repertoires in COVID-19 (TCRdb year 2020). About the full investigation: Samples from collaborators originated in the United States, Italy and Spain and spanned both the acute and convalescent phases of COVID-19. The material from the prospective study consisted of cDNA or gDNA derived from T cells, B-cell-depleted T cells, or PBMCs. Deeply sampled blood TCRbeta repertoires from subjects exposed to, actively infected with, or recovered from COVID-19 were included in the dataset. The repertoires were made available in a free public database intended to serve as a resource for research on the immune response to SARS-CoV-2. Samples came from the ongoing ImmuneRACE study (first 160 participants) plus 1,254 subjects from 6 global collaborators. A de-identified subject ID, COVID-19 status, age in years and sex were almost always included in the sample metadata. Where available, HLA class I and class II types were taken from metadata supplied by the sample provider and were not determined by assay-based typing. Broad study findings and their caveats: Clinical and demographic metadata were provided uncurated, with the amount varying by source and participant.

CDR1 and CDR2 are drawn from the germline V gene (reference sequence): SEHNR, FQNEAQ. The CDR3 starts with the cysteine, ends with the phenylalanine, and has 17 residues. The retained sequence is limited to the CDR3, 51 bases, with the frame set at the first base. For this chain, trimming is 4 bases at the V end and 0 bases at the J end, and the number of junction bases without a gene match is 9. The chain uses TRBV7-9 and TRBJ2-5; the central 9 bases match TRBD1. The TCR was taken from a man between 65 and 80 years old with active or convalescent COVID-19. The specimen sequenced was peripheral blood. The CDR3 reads CASSWTGAQKYQETQYF. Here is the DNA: TGTGCCAGCAGCTGGACAGGGGCCCAAAAGTACCAAGAGACCCAGTACTTC.